This passage covers 7 T cell receptor beta chains from one sample sequenced in a study of T cell repertoires in cytomegalovirus infection. TCRdb re-called the reads with MiXCR, one entry per CDR3 protein. The repertoire holds some 250,000 distinct CDR3 sequences, with approximately 9% as singletons. Sample: PBMCs. The receptors here all came from a human donor in good health (CMV status not recorded). Some clones in this sample may be carry-over from other donors' samples.

There are many counts of this clonotype. The CDR3 region is CAISAGANYGYTF. The CDR3 bases are TGTGCGATTTCCGCAGGAGCTAACTATGGCTACACCTTC. This sequence joins TRBV12-3 or TRBV12-4 and TRBJ1-2; D gene unclear. The CDR3 sequence is 13 residues long.

This clonotype was picked up many times. This chain links TRBV7-2 with TRBJ1-1; maybe TRBD1 (6 bases). The CDR3 contains 18 residues. Germline lookup yields CDR1 SGHTA and CDR2 FQGNSA. V lost 0 bases, J lost 4 bases, and 21 bases lay in between. The CDR3 DNA reads TGTGCCAGCAGCTTAGCCGTGGGGGGCCGGACGGCGAGCACTGAAGCTTTCTTT. As protein: CASSLAVGGRTASTEAFF.

This clonotype was seen repeatedly, ten times or more. The V gene is TRBV7-2, the J gene TRBJ2-7, with D perhaps matching TRBD2 (5 bases). The germline V and J ends were trimmed by 1 base and 4 bases, with 11 bases remaining between them. The CDR3 is 14 amino acids. Germline-derived CDR1 and CDR2 are SGHTA and FQGNSA. As DNA, the CDR3 is TGTGCCAGCAGCTTAGGTCCCGGGGTTTACGAGCAGTACTTC. It encodes CASSLGPGVYEQYF.

This clonotype showed up many times. The rearrangement uses TRBV7-2 and TRBJ2-1; 8 bases are a match to TRBD1. Germline CDR1 SGHTA, CDR2 FQGNSA. This CDR3 spans 14 amino acids. The junction had 7 bases not matched to a gene; V was cut back by 6 bases and J by 6 bases. For the CDR3, the DNA is TGTGCCAGCAGTTTTGGACAGGGAGGCAATGAGCAGTTCTTC. Residues: CASSFGQGGNEQFF.

This rearrangement joins TRBV19 to TRBJ2-1; D is undetermined. The CDR3 has 14 amino acids. Germline assignment: CDR1 LNHDA and CDR2 SQIVND (reference sequence). Trimming removed 6 bases at V and 6 bases at J, with 15 bases between. CDR3 sequence: CASSGTRPVNEQFF. CDR3 DNA sequence: TGTGCCAGTAGCGGAACACGGCCCGTCAATGAGCAGTTCTTC.

This clonotype was seen at least ten times. V usage is TRBV7-2 and J usage is TRBJ2-5; D not certain. CDR3 length: 12 residues. The V gene lost 2 bases and the J gene lost 7 bases, with 8 bases spanning the gap. Germline lookup yields CDR1 SGHTA and CDR2 FQGNSA. In DNA form, the CDR3 reads TGTGCCAGCAGCTTAAGCCCGGGGACCCAGTACTTC. Protein: CASSLSPGTQYF.

This clonotype was counted at least ten times. The chain couples TRBV12-3 or TRBV12-4 to TRBJ1-5; 8 positions agree with TRBD1. V lost 3 bases, J lost 5 bases, and 3 bases stayed unmatched. The CDR3 sequence is 14 residues long. The CDR3 region has the DNA TGTGCCAGCAGTTTTGACAGGGGTGATCAGCCCCAGCATTTT. Its protein is CASSFDRGDQPQHF.